The 19 T cell receptor beta chains below all came from one sample that was sequenced in a study of T cell changes during pregnancy in multiple sclerosis. TCRdb's copy holds only in-frame clones and misses some; the assay was immunoSEQ multiplex PCR. The table has about 49,000 clones, roughly 94% seen once. Sequenced here: CD8+ T cells from peripheral blood mononuclear cells, sampled before pregnancy. Every receptor here comes from a female donor with multiple sclerosis, enrolled in a pregnancy study.

This clone is a singleton in its sample. The V call is TRBV6-1, the J call TRBJ1-2; D may be TRBD1 (5 bases). Germline CDR1 reads MNHNS; CDR2 reads SASEGT. This CDR3 is built from 18 residues. The V end lost 1 base, the J end lost 4 bases, and 22 bases lay between the germline ends. As DNA, the CDR3 is TGTGCCAGCAGTGAAGAGTGGGGGGTAGTAGTCATAGGCTATGGCTACACCTTC. Translating gives CASSEEWGVVVIGYGYTF.

The chain uses TRBV5-4 and TRBJ2-1, with TRBD1 matching over 7 bases. There are 15 residues in the CDR3. The V segment lost 0 bases and the J segment 7 bases; nucleotides outside the gene matches: 7. Per germline, CDR1 SGHNT and CDR2 YYREEE (reference sequence). The chain's CDR3 is CASSLAPGDSNEQFF. The CDR3 DNA is TGTGCCAGCAGCTTGGCCCCAGGGGACAGTAATGAGCAGTTCTTC.

This chain uses TRBV27 with TRBJ1-1; 7 bases map to TRBD1. In germline, CDR1 is MNHEY, CDR2 SMNVEV (reference sequence). The V and J ends lost 2 bases and 3 bases, in that order; junction bases with no gene match: 9. CDR3 length equals 16 residues. The CDR3 nucleotides read TGTGCCAGCAGTTTAGGGGCAGGGGGAAAATACACTGAAGCTTTCTTT. As protein: CASSLGAGGKYTEAFF.

V is TRBV5-1 and J is TRBJ2-1; D unresolved. This CDR3 contains 12 residues. From germline, CDR1 is SGHRS and CDR2 YFSETQ. V was pared by 3 bases and J by 5 bases, with 6 bases between. The CDR3 nucleotides are TGCGCCAGCAGCTATCAGGACAATGAGCAGTTCTTC. The encoded protein is CASSYQDNEQFF.

The rearrangement joins TRBV28 to TRBJ2-1, with 11 positions matching TRBD2. Germline assignment: CDR1 MDHEN and CDR2 SYDVKM. This CDR3 comprises 17 residues. V shed 6 bases, J shed 2 bases, and the junction held 9 bases outside the gene matches. Written as DNA, the CDR3 is TGTGCCAGCAGCGAAGGGGCTAGCGGGAGGACCTACAATGAGCAGTTCTTC. Translating gives CASSEGASGRTYNEQFF.

The chain employs TRBV4-1 and TRBJ2-7; 7 nucleotides agree with TRBD2. The junction had 6 bases not matched to a gene; V was cut back by 0 bases and J by 4 bases. This CDR3 region has 15 residues. Per germline, CDR1 MGHRA and CDR2 YSYEKL. The DNA for the CDR3 is TGCGCCAGCAGCCAAGATGGGGCTAGCGGATACGAGCAGTACTTC. Translation: CASSQDGASGYEQYF.

The sample holds a few counts of this clone. The rearrangement uses TRBV27 and TRBJ2-5; the D is unclear. CDR1 is MNHEY and CDR2 is SMNVEV in the germline V gene (reference sequence). V was clipped by 8 bases and J by 1 base, with 5 bases between them. The CDR3 runs 11 residues. Written as DNA, the CDR3 is TGTGCCAGCGGGCCCCAAGAGACCCAGTACTTC. Its translation: CASGPQETQYF.

The V and J genes are TRBV4-1 and TRBJ1-1; tentatively, D is TRBD1 (5 bases). CDR3 length: 14 residues. Trimming pared 7 bases from V and 0 bases from J, leaving 12 bases between. Per germline, CDR1 MGHRA and CDR2 YSYEKL. The CDR3 DNA sequence: TGCGCCAGCACGTTACAGGAGATGAACACTGAAGCTTTCTTT. Protein sequence: CASTLQEMNTEAFF.

J is TRBJ1-2 and V is TRBV4-2, with 9 nucleotides matching TRBD1. The V segment lost 3 bases and the J segment 6 bases; nucleotides outside the gene matches: 8. The CDR3 has 15 residues. CDR1 and CDR2 from the germline V gene are LGHNA and YNFKEQ. CDR3 bases: TGTGCCAGCAGCCAGAGGGACAGGGAAATAAATGGCTACACCTTC. Residues: CASSQRDREINGYTF.

The chain joins TRBV19 to TRBJ1-1, with TRBD1 matching 9 bases. This CDR3 has 14 residues. The V segment lost 4 bases and the J segment 5 bases; nucleotides outside the gene matches: 5. The germline CDR1 and CDR2 sequences are LNHDA and SQIVND (reference sequence). CDR3 DNA: TGTGCCAGTAGTACCGGGACAGGGAGAACTGAAGCTTTCTTT. It codes for CASSTGTGRTEAFF.

The J gene is TRBJ2-2, the V gene TRBV19; 7 bases align to TRBD1. V shed 0 bases, J shed 3 bases, and the junction held 7 bases outside the gene matches. CDR3 size: 17 residues. Per germline, CDR1 LNHDA and CDR2 SQIVND (reference sequence). CDR3 region: CASSIDTGTAYTGELFF. CDR3 in DNA: TGTGCCAGTAGTATAGATACCGGGACAGCCTACACCGGGGAGCTGTTTTTT.

The genes are TRBV28 and TRBJ2-7; D remains unclear. There are 15 residues in the CDR3. Trimming took 4 bases from V and 3 from J, leaving 16 bases between them. The germline V gene encodes CDR1 MDHEN and CDR2 SYDVKM. The CDR3 protein is CASSSPPAGLYEQYF. CDR3 DNA: TGTGCCAGCAGTTCCCCCCCTGCCGGTCTCTACGAGCAGTACTTC.

The chain employs TRBV6-6 and TRBJ2-7, with D perhaps TRBD2 (6 bases). The CDR3 contains 15 residues. The germline V gene encodes CDR1 MNHNY and CDR2 SVGAGI (reference sequence). The germline V and J ends were trimmed by 5 bases and 1 base, with 15 bases remaining between them. DNA for the CDR3: TGTGCCAGCAGTATCTTTGCGGGATCGTCCTACGAGCAGTACTTC. Protein: CASSIFAGSSYEQYF.

About this clone: The sample has other DNA sequences that encode this CDR3 too. The chain uses TRBV27 and TRBJ2-7; D is possibly TRBD2 (6 bases). The CDR3 totals 12 residues. From germline, CDR1 is MNHEY and CDR2 SMNVEV (reference sequence). V shed 6 bases and J shed 2 bases, with 8 bases lying between them. The CDR3 loop reads CASRGLTYEQYF. Here the CDR3 DNA reads TGTGCCAGCAGGGGACTTACCTACGAGCAGTACTTC.

The chain has TRBV19 and TRBJ2-6; 7 bases align to TRBD1. The CDR3 runs to 17 residues. Germline values: CDR1 LNHDA, CDR2 SQIVND (reference sequence). The J segment lost 0 bases and the V segment lost 5 bases, leaving 7 bases of the junction unmatched. The CDR3 DNA is TGTGCCAGTAGTTTCCGGGACAGCTACTCTGGGGCCAACGTCCTGACTTTC. Its protein is CASSFRDSYSGANVLTF.

The V call is TRBV27, the J call TRBJ2-7; TRBD2 might be the D (5 bases). The CDR3 sequence is 15 residues long. The V and J ends lost 4 bases and 4 bases respectively, with 17 bases between them. Germline V CDR1 and CDR2: MNHEY, SMNVEV (reference sequence). DNA for the CDR3: TGTGCCAGCAGTTCCCTAGCTGTTAATTCTTACGAGCAGTACTTC. It specifies CASSSLAVNSYEQYF.

The chain links TRBV27 to TRBJ2-2; the D is unclear. The CDR3 length is 12 residues. Germline V gene lookup returns CDR1 MNHEY and CDR2 SMNVEV (reference sequence). Trimming shortened V by 3 bases and J by 6 bases, and 5 bases separated the two germline ends. The CDR3, as DNA: TGTGCCAGCAGTTTCTCCTCCGGGGAGCTGTTTTTT. Its protein product is CASSFSSGELFF.

This clone appeared a single time. The chain carries TRBV13 and TRBJ1-6; D is possibly TRBD1 (6 bases). CDR1 and CDR2 (germline): PRHDT, FYEKMQ (reference sequence). V was cut by 4 bases and J by 0 bases, with 16 bases left in between. The CDR3 is 18 amino acids. CDR3: CASSSRRDTSSYNSPLHF. CDR3 bases: TGTGCCAGCAGCTCTAGAAGGGACACTAGCTCCTATAATTCACCCCTCCACTTT.

This chain joins TRBV5-1 and TRBJ2-7; 7 bases agree with TRBD1. The V gene end was trimmed by 5 bases and the J gene end by 1 base; junction bases not matched to a gene: 9. CDR3 size: 15 residues. CDR1 and CDR2 (germline): SGHRS, YFSETQ. This CDR3 is CASRQGSYTSYEQYF. The CDR3 DNA reads as TGCGCCAGCAGACAGGGGTCGTACACTTCCTACGAGCAGTACTTC. The full variable domain, with the rest looked up from reference TRBV5-1 and TRBJ2-7, is KAGVTQTPRYLIKTRGQQVTLSCSPISGHRSVSWYQQTPGQGLQFLFEYFSETQRNKGNFPGRFSGRQFSNSRSEMNVSTLELGDSALYLCASRQGSYTSYEQYFGPGTRLTVT.